This T cell receptor (beta chain) originates from a study of PD-1 blockade in mismatch repair-deficient tumors. This clone has more than one count but fewer than ten. The V end was cut by 6 bases, the J end by 3 bases, with 18 bases between. The CDR3 sequence is 16 residues long. The germline V gene encodes CDR1 SGHRS and CDR2 YFSETQ. Data came from immunoSEQ multiplex PCR; TCRdb stores just in-frame clones and leaves some out. There are 100,000 to 150,000 clones in the sample; about 88% occur only once, and roughly 14% lies in the top ten. V is TRBV5-1 and J is TRBJ2-2; tentative D call: TRBD1 (6 bases). The specimen comprised peripheral blood, sampled 44 weeks after starting pembrolizumab. This sequence originates from an adult with mismatch repair-deficient cancer. CDR3 sequence reads: CASNPTRGTDTGELFF. As DNA, the CDR3 is TGCGCCAGCAACCCAACCAGGGGTACGGACACCGGGGAGCTGTTTTTT.